This T cell receptor beta chain was found in a study of a mutant IDH1 vaccine in newly diagnosed glioma (dated by TCRdb to the early 2020s). Regarding the complete study: The roughly 33 treated patients were roughly 62% male and around 40% female, with a mean age of approximately 40 years. Prior to enrollment, standard therapy consisting of radiotherapy alone, temozolomide alone, or radiochemotherapy with temozolomide had been administered to patients, with the combination being received by most patients. Peripheral blood was drawn at six visits: V03 (baseline), V05, V07, V10, V12 and V13. For exploratory analyses, 25 to 30 treated patients had longitudinal TCRB deep sequencing done wherever samples were available. The investigation overall reported the following: The authors stated that sample limitations prevented analyses of patient blood samples from being reproduced. Immune responses induced by the vaccine were seen in approximately 92% of patients across multiple MHC alleles. Changes in the top peripheral T cell clonotypes picked up by TCRB sequencing did not appear to be linked to pseudoprogression. PBMC samples for TCRB deep sequencing were selected based on availability.

The library was built by means of the immunoSEQ multiplex PCR assay. Rearranged TCR beta chain sequences were amplified with the hsTCRB Kit following the manufacturer's protocol. An Illumina MiSeq was used to sequence the TCRB libraries. As for how the authors treated the data: The proprietary platform of the kit vendor was used for demultiplexing, trimming and gene mapping. This immuneACCESS table, as held by TCRdb, lists in-frame sequences with V and J called but not all clones. Of the missing ones, under half trace to an unresolved V gene in checked studies; the others have no known cause. V, J and clone size are taken as reported in that table, and D and trimming were inferred from the DNA itself. This sample comprises tens of thousands of clones, over 75% of them detected only once. The top ten constitute 15% to 20% of the sample. A remark on this clone: What this receptor recognizes is not known. Base quality data are lacking; no much larger clone is found one base away.

The sample's time point label is to be understood as: baseline, week 1 (first vaccination visit). This sample's treatment or condition label indicates: pre-vaccination baseline after standard-of-care therapy. Donors had newly diagnosed WHO grade 3 or 4 IDH1-mutant astrocytomas with loss of nuclear ATRX. The samples were drawn from NOA16, a multicentre, single-arm, open-label phase I trial in Germany that tested a mutant IDH1 peptide vaccine in humans for the first time. Blood drawn at visit V03 was used as the baseline sample for immunogenicity testing. Genomic DNA for TCRB sequencing was extracted from EDTA blood using the DNeasy Blood and Tissue Kit. The germline V gene yields SGDLS for CDR1 and YYNGEE for CDR2. Cut back by 3 bases and 3 bases, the V and J ends lie 21 bases apart. From its cysteine to its phenylalanine, the CDR3 spans 17 amino acids. Only CDR3 DNA remains: 51 bases, in frame from the first base.

The chain is assembled from TRBV9 and TRBJ1-1, with TRBD1 as a weak D call on 6 bases. This clonotype originated in a man younger than 40 with glioma. The specimen comprised PBMCs, sampled from a glioma patient treated with radiotherapy, temozolomide or both. The base sequence is TGTGCCAGCAGCGGACGCCGGGGGGCTAGTTGGGACACTGAAGCTTTCTTT. It codes for CASSGRRGASWDTEAFF.